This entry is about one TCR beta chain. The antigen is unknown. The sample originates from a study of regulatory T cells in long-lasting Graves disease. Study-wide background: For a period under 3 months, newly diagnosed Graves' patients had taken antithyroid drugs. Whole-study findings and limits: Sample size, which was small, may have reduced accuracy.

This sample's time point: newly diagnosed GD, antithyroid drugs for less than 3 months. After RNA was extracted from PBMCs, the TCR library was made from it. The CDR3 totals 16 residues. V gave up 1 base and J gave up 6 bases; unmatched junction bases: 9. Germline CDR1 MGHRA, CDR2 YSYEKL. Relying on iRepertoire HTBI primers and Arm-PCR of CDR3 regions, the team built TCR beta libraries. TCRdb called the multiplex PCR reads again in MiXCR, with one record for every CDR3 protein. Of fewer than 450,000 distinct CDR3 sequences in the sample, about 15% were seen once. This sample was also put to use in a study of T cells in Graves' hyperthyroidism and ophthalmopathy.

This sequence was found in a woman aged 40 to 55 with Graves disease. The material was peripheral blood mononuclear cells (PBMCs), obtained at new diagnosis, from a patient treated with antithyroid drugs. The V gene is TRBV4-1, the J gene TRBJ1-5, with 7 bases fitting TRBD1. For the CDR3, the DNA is TGCGCCAGCAGCCAAGCAGGGGGAGGGACGGTTCAGCCCCAGCATTTT. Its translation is CASSQAGGGTVQPQHF.